The present T cell receptor (beta chain) was sequenced within a study of T cells after yellow fever vaccination. TCRdb passed the 5' RACE reads through MiXCR, listing each CDR3 protein once. The data show 310,000 or so distinct CDR3 sequences, around 6.8% seen once. Study results and caveats: It was a small share of clonotypes that appeared in both CD4 and CD8 compartments. Among primary-vaccination clones, most reappeared after the booster, at 96% for CD4 and roughly 88% for CD8.

This clonotype appeared a few times. Its specificity is not known. Germline V gene lookup returns CDR1 SGHAT and CDR2 FQDESV (reference sequence). The V segment lost 5 bases and the J segment 2 bases; nucleotides outside the gene matches: 2. This CDR3 comprises 13 residues. This sample comprised PBMCs, obtained about 41 days after the first yellow fever vaccination. The chain employs TRBV11-1 and TRBJ1-2, with 7 bases that match TRBD1. The receptor was derived from a young man who received the YFV17D yellow fever vaccine. This chain's CDR3 is CASSRGQNYGYTF. In DNA, the CDR3 is TGTGCCAGCAGCCGGGGACAGAACTATGGCTACACCTTC.